The table lists the clone carrying this TCR beta chain with a count of one. Antigen: not known. The primer mix had 60 Vbeta and 13 Jbeta primers. Sequenced by immunoSEQ multiplex PCR; TCRdb stores in-frame clones only, minus some. Of some 200,000 clones in the sample, roughly 80% are singletons; the top ten hold roughly 16%. The entry originates in a study of cytomegalovirus exposure and HLA in healthy donors. This CDR3 is built from 16 residues. Trimming cost V 5 bases and J 0 bases, with 16 bases left between them. Germline values: CDR1 SEHNR, CDR2 FQNEAQ (reference sequence). Notes on the study in general: As confirmed in vitro, a few CMV-associated chains were specific for CMV antigens. Sequencing probably produced one cluster of sequence variants that were highly shared. Most subjects' HLA-A and HLA-B alleles were reportedly predicted from TCR beta sequences. A later analysis reportedly found that, within productive TCRs, an Asian-associated ancestry cluster had fewer N-insertions than the mean observed across the 666 donors.

Source material: PBMCs. The rearrangement links TRBV7-9 to TRBJ1-1, with D unclear. The sequence came from a man aged 40-49 years in good health and CMV-seronegative. The CDR3 reads CASSLLAGYMNTEAFF. The CDR3 bases are TGTGCCAGCAGCCTACTAGCAGGCTACATGAACACTGAAGCTTTCTTT.